The subject of this entry is one TCR beta chain. As yet, its antigen is unknown. This CDR3 is 16 amino acids long. Deletions cut 1 base from V and 0 bases from J, with 13 bases between. Per the germline V gene, CDR1 is MNHNS and CDR2 is SASEGT. Method: immunoSEQ multiplex PCR; TCRdb's copy keeps in-frame clones and lacks some. The table includes 100,000 to 120,000 clones, roughly four fifths detected once. This sample was included in a study of T cell responses to AZD1222 COVID-19 vaccine. Study findings and constraints: A mostly white British donor set with more females was recruited, and clonal diversity was possibly underestimated. Repertoire sampling occurred only after the peak T cell response. Vaccine-associated CD4 TCRs spanned spike, dominant at 160-218 and 743-854.

Sample: peripheral blood, taken on day 0 of AZD1222 vaccination. The chain uses TRBV6-1 and TRBJ2-7, with a weak D call TRBD2 (5 bases). This sequence was found in an adult in good health. The DNA of the CDR3 is TGTGCCAGCAGTGAAGAATCGGGAAATCCCTCCTACGAGCAGTACTTC. Its translation is CASSEESGNPSYEQYF.